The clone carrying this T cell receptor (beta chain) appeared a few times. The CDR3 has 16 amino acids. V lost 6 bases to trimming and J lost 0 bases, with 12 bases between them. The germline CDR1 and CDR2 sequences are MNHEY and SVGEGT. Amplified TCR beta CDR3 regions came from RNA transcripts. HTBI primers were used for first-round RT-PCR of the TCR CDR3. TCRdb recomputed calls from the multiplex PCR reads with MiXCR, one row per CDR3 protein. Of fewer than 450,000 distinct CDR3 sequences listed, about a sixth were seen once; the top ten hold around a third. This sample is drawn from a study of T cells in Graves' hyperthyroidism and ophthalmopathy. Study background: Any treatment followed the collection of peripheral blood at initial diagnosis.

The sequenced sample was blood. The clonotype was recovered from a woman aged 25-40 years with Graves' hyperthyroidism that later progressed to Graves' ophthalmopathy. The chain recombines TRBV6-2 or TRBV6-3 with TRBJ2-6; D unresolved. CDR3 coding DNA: TGTGCCAGCAGCGTATTAGAACTCTCTGGGGCCAACGTCCTGACTTTC. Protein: CASSVLELSGANVLTF.